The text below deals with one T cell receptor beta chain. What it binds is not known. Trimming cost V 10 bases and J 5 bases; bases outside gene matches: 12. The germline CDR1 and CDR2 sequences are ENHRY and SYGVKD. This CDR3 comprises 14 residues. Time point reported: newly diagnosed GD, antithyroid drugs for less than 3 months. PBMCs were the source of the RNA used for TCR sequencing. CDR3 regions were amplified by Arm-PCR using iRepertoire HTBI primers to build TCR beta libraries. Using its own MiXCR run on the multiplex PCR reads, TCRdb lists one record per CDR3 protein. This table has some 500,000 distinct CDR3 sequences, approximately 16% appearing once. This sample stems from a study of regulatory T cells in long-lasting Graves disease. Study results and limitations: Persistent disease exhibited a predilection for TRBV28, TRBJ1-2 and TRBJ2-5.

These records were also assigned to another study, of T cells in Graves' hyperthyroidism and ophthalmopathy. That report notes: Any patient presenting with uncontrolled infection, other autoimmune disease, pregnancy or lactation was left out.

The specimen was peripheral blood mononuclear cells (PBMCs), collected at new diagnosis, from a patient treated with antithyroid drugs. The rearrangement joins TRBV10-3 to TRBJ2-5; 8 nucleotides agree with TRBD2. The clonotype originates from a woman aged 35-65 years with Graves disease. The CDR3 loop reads CATARAGGGETQYF. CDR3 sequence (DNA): TGTGCCACCGCGAGGGCGGGGGGCGGGGAGACCCAGTACTTC.